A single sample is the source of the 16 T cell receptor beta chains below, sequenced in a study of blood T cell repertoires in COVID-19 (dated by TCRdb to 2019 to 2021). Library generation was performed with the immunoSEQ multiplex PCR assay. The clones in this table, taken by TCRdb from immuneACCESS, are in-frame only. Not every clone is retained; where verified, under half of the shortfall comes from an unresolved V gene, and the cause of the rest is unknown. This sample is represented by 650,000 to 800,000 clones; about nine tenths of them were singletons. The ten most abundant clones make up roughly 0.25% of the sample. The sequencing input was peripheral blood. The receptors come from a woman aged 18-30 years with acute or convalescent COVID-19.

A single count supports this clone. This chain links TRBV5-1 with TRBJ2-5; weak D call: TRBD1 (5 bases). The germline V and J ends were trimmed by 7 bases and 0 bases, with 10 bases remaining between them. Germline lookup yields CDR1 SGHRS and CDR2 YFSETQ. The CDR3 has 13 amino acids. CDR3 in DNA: TGCGCCAGCGGGCTCAGGGACCAAGAGACCCAGTACTTC. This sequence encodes CASGLRDQETQYF.

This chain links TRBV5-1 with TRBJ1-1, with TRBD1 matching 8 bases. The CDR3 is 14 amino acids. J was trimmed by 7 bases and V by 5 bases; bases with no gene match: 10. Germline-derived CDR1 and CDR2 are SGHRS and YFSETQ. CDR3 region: CASRPLQGAGEAFF. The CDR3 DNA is TGCGCCAGCAGACCCCTCCAGGGGGCCGGTGAAGCTTTCTTT.

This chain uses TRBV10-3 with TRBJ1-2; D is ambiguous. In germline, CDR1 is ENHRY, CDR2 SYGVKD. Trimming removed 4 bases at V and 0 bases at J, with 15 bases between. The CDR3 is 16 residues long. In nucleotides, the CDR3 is TGTGCCATCAGTGGAGGAGGGTTTTATGCTAACTATGGCTACACCTTC. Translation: CAISGGGFYANYGYTF.

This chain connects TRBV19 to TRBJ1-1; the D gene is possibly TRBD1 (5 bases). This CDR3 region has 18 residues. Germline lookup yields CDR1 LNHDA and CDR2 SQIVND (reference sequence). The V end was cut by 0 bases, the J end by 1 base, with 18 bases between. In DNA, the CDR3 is TGTGCCAGTAGTATAGATCGAAGGAGGGGAGGTGGGAACACTGAAGCTTTCTTT. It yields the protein CASSIDRRRGGGNTEAFF.

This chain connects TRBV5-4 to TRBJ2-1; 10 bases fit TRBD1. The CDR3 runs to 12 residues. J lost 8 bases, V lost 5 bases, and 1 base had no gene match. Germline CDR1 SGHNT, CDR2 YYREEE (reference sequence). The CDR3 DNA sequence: TGTGCCAGCAGGGGACAGGGGCATGAGCAGTTCTTC. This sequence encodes CASRGQGHEQFF.

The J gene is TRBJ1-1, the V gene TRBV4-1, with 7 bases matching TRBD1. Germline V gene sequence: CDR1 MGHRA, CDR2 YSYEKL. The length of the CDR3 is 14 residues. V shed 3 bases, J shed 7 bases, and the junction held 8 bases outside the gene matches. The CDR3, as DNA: TGCGCCAGCAGCCAGGTTACAGGGGCGAATGAAGCTTTCTTT. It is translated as CASSQVTGANEAFF.

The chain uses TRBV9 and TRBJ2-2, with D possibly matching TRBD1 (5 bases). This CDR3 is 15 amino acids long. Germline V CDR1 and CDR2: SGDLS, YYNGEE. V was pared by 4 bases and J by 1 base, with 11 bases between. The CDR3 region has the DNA TGTGCCAGCAGCTCCGACAGTGGGAACACCGGGGAGCTGTTTTTT. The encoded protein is CASSSDSGNTGELFF.

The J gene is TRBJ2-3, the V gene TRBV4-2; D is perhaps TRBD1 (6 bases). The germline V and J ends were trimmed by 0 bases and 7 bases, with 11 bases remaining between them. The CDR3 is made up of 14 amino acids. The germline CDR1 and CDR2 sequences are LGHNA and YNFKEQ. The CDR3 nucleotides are TGTGCCAGCAGCCAAGAGAGAGGGGACAATACGCAGTATTTT. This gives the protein CASSQERGDNTQYF.

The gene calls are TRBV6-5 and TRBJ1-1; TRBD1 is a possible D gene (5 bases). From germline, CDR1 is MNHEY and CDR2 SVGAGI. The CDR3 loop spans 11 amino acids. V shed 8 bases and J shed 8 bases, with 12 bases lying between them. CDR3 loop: CASYGGREAFF. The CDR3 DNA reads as TGTGCCAGCTACGGGGGGAGGGAAGCTTTCTTT.

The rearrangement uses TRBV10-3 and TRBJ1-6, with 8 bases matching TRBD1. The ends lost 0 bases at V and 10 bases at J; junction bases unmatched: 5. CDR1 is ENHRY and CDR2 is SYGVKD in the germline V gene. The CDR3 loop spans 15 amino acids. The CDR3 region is CAISESAGGRSPLHF. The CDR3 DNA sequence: TGTGCCATCAGTGAGTCGGCAGGGGGCCGATCACCCCTCCACTTT.

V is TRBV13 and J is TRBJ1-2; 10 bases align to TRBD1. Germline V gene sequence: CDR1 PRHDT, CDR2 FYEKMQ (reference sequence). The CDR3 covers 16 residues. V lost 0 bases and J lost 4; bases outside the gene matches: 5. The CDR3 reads CASSLGRDRGFYGYTF. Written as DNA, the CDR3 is TGTGCCAGCAGCTTAGGGCGGGACAGGGGTTTCTATGGCTACACCTTC. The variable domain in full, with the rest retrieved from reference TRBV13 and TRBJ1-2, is AAGVIQSPRHLIKEKRETATLKCYPIPRHDTVYWYQQGPGQDPQFLISFYEKMQSDKGSIPDRFSAQQFSDYHSELNMSSLELGDSALYFCASSLGRDRGFYGYTFGSGTRLTVV.

CDR3 region: CASSKAKGQGYEKLFF. DNA for the CDR3: TGTGCCAGCAGCAAAGCGAAGGGACAGGGTTATGAAAAACTGTTTTTT. The chain links TRBV21-1 to TRBJ1-4; the table gives TRBD1 as D, unverified against the DNA. TRBV21-1 is a documented pseudogene. This CDR3 is built from 16 residues.

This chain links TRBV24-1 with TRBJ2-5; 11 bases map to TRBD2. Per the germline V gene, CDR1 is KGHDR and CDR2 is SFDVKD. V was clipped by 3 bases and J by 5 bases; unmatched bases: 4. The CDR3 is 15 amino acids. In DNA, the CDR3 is TGTGCCACCAGTGATCCGACTAGCGGGGCGGAGACCCAGTACTTC. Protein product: CATSDPTSGAETQYF.

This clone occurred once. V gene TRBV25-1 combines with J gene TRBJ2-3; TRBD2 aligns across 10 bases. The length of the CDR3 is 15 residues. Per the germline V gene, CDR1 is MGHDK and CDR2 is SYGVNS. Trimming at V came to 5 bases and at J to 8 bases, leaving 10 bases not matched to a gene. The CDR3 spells CASSQSGGGIRTQYF. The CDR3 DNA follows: TGTGCCAGCAGTCAAAGCGGGGGGGGAATTCGTACGCAGTATTTT.

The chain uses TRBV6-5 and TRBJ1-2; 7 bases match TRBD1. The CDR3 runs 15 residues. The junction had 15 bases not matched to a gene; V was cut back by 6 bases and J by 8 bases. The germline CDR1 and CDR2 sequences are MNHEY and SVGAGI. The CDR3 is CASRSAGTGAGGYTF. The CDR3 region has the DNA TGTGCCAGCAGGTCCGCCGGCACAGGGGCGGGCGGCTACACCTTC.

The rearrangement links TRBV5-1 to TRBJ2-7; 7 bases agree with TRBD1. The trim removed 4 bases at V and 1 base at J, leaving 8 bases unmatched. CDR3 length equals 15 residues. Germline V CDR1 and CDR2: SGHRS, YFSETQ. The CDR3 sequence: CASSTPGTVSYEQYF. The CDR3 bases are TGCGCCAGCAGCACACCCGGGACAGTGTCCTACGAGCAGTACTTC.